One and the same sample provided the 32 T cell receptor beta chains below, sequenced in a study of T cell responses to AZD1222 COVID-19 vaccine. Profiled with immunoSEQ multiplex PCR; TCRdb holds only in-frame clones, not every one. The repertoire holds 55,000 to 80,000 clones, with 84% as singletons. The sequences come from peripheral blood, collected on day 0 of AZD1222 vaccination. The origin of the receptors is an adult in good health.

This chain joins TRBV7-9 and TRBJ1-2; D remains unclear. The V gene's germline CDR1 is SEHNR and CDR2 FQNEAQ (reference sequence). Trimming pared 3 bases from V and 8 bases from J, leaving 4 bases between. This CDR3 is 10 amino acids long. The CDR3 here is CASSLSGYTF. The CDR3 DNA reads TGTGCCAGCAGCTTGAGCGGCTACACCTTC.

The V gene is TRBV4-2, the J gene TRBJ1-2; the D gene is possibly TRBD1 (6 bases). Germline V gene sequence: CDR1 LGHNA, CDR2 YNFKEQ. The CDR3 is 14 residues long. The V end was cut by 0 bases, the J end by 4 bases, with 9 bases between. DNA of the CDR3: TGTGCCAGCAGCCAAGAACAGGGAGCCTATGGCTACACCTTC. This sequence encodes CASSQEQGAYGYTF.

This chain joins TRBV19 and TRBJ1-6; no definite D call. This CDR3 contains 12 residues. Looked up from germline, CDR1 is LNHDA and CDR2 is SQIVND (reference sequence). Trimming left V 1 base short and J 8 bases short, with 3 bases between. The CDR3 here is CASSIAHSPLHF. The CDR3 nucleotides are TGTGCCAGTAGTATAGCCCATTCACCCCTCCACTTT.

The rearrangement joins TRBV3-1 (or the pseudogene TRBV3-2) to TRBJ1-1; a possible D gene is TRBD1 (5 bases). From germline, CDR1 is LGHDT and CDR2 YNNKEL (reference sequence). This CDR3 comprises 13 residues. V was trimmed by 5 bases and J by 5 bases, leaving 12 bases between them. In DNA, the CDR3 is TGTGCCAGCAGCACCCAGGGAGGAACTGAAGCTTTCTTT. This encodes CASSTQGGTEAFF.

The chain recombines TRBV7-9 with TRBJ1-3, with TRBD1 as a possible D gene (5 bases). This CDR3 has 14 residues. V was trimmed by 5 bases and J by 2 bases, leaving 10 bases between them. The germline V gene encodes CDR1 SEHNR and CDR2 FQNEAQ (reference sequence). The CDR3 nucleotides are TGTGCCAGCAGCCGGGGGGAGGCTGGAAACACCATATATTTT. This translates into CASSRGEAGNTIYF. Supplemented by reference TRBV7-9 and TRBJ1-3, the full variable domain reads DTGVSQNPRHKITKRGQNVTFRCDPISEHNRLYWYRQTLGQGPEFLTYFQNEAQLEKSRLLSDRFSAERPKGSFSTLEIQRTEQGDSAMYLCASSRGEAGNTIYFGEGSWLTVV.

The chain combines TRBV4-1 with TRBJ1-6; 8 nucleotides line up with TRBD1. The V gene's germline CDR1 is MGHRA and CDR2 YSYEKL. J lost 9 bases, V lost 1 base, and 17 bases had no gene match. CDR3 size: 19 residues. CDR3 nucleotides: TGCGCCAGCAGCCAAGCAAACTTCGGGACAGGCCTCGGTCGTTCACCCCTCCACTTT. Protein product: CASSQANFGTGLGRSPLHF.

The rearrangement joins TRBV24-1 to TRBJ2-1; TRBD2 matches 9 bases. CDR1 and CDR2 from the germline V gene are KGHDR and SFDVKD. The CDR3 runs 16 residues. V was clipped by 5 bases and J by 8 bases; unmatched bases: 12. CDR3 amino acids: CATSGRGGGATDEQFF. As DNA, the CDR3 is TGTGCCACCAGTGGTAGAGGCGGGGGGGCTACGGATGAGCAGTTCTTC.

This sequence joins TRBV11-2 and TRBJ1-1; 9 bases agree with TRBD1. With 5 bases clipped from V and 5 bases from J, the junction kept 6 bases outside the gene matches. CDR1 SGHAT and CDR2 FQNNGV come from the germline V gene. CDR3 size: 14 residues. CDR3 protein: CASSLRTGATEAFF. The CDR3 DNA follows: TGTGCCAGCAGCCTCAGGACAGGGGCAACTGAAGCTTTCTTT.

This clone was counted once. The chain couples TRBV7-9 to TRBJ2-1, with TRBD1 matching 8 bases. Trimming removed 9 bases from V and 8 bases from J; junction bases left unmatched: 6. There are 12 residues in the CDR3. The germline V gene encodes CDR1 SEHNR and CDR2 FQNEAQ (reference sequence). As DNA, the CDR3 is TGTGCCAGAGGGACAGGTTCGGATGAGCAGTTCTTC. This codes for CARGTGSDEQFF.

The chain uses TRBV7-9 and TRBJ2-1; TRBD2 matches 8 bases. This CDR3 is 15 amino acids long. Germline CDR1 and CDR2: SEHNR and FQNEAQ (reference sequence). Germline trimming cut 3 bases from V and 7 bases from J; bases unmatched to any gene: 8. CDR3 loop: CASSFVGLAINEQFF. The CDR3 DNA is TGTGCCAGCAGCTTTGTCGGACTAGCAATAAATGAGCAGTTCTTC. Full variable domain (remainder filled in from reference TRBV7-9 and TRBJ2-1): DTGVSQNPRHKITKRGQNVTFRCDPISEHNRLYWYRQTLGQGPEFLTYFQNEAQLEKSRLLSDRFSAERPKGSFSTLEIQRTEQGDSAMYLCASSFVGLAINEQFFGPGTRLTVL.

The rearrangement uses TRBV5-1 and TRBJ1-6; TRBD1 agrees at 7 bases. Germline assignment: CDR1 SGHRS and CDR2 YFSETQ. Trimming took 3 bases from V and 5 from J; bases not matched to a gene: 2. This CDR3 is built from 14 residues. CDR3 DNA sequence: TGCGCCAGCAGCTATGGACAGGATAATTCACCCCTCCACTTT. This gives the protein CASSYGQDNSPLHF.

V and J are TRBV7-9 and TRBJ2-7; 7 positions match TRBD1. Germline values: CDR1 SEHNR, CDR2 FQNEAQ (reference sequence). This CDR3 contains 13 residues. The trim removed 5 bases at V and 3 bases at J, leaving 4 bases unmatched. CDR3 amino acids: CASSRDSRYEQYF. The CDR3 DNA follows: TGTGCCAGCAGCCGGGACAGCCGCTACGAGCAGTACTTC.

The chain carries TRBV5-1 and TRBJ1-4, with no clear D. V was shortened by 0 bases and J by 8 bases, with 20 bases between the two germline ends. This CDR3 has 17 amino acids. Germline values: CDR1 SGHRS, CDR2 YFSETQ. The CDR3 loop is CASSLGAGFGASEKLFF. CDR3 DNA sequence: TGCGCCAGCAGCTTGGGGGCCGGCTTTGGTGCGAGCGAAAAACTGTTTTTT.

This chain joins TRBV4-2 and TRBJ2-1, with D tentatively TRBD1 (5 bases). In germline, CDR1 is LGHNA, CDR2 YNFKEQ. The CDR3 is 14 amino acids. V dropped 0 bases and J dropped 5 bases, with 8 bases sitting between them. The CDR3 region is CASSQEVRDNEQFF. CDR3 DNA sequence: TGTGCCAGCAGCCAAGAGGTCAGGGACAATGAGCAGTTCTTC.

The V gene is TRBV9, the J gene TRBJ2-2; TRBD1 might be the D (6 bases). In germline, CDR1 is SGDLS, CDR2 YYNGEE. V was clipped by 1 base and J by 7 bases, with 11 bases between them. CDR3 length equals 14 residues. CDR3 in amino acids: CASSVRGLVGELFF. CDR3 DNA: TGTGCCAGCAGCGTAAGGGGGTTGGTCGGGGAGCTGTTTTTT.

The CDR3 region is CAWSVLQGAGELFF. The CDR3 DNA reads TGTGCCTGGAGTGTTTTACAGGGGGCAGGGGAGCTGTTTTTT. The chain carries TRBV30 and TRBJ2-2, with 9 bases that match TRBD1. The germline V gene has CDR1 GTSNPN and CDR2 SVGIG (reference sequence). The CDR3 length is 14 residues. V shed 0 bases, J shed 8 bases, and the junction held 4 bases outside the gene matches.

This chain links TRBV5-4 with TRBJ2-7, with D perhaps matching TRBD1 (6 bases). Germline V gene sequence: CDR1 SGHNT, CDR2 YYREEE (reference sequence). The CDR3 covers 15 residues. V was shortened by 2 bases and J by 3 bases, with 15 bases between the two germline ends. CDR3 loop: CASSFGDMRIYEQYF. In DNA, the CDR3 is TGTGCCAGCAGCTTCGGGGACATGAGAATCTACGAGCAGTACTTC.

The chain carries TRBV3-1 (or the pseudogene TRBV3-2) and TRBJ2-5; TRBD2 might be the D (6 bases). This CDR3 is 16 amino acids long. V was pared by 3 bases and J by 4 bases, with 18 bases between. Germline lookup yields CDR1 LGHDT and CDR2 YNNKEL (reference sequence). In DNA, the CDR3 is TGTGCCAGCAGCCAGCCTCGGGACTCAGCGCCAGAGACCCAGTACTTC. The encoded protein is CASSQPRDSAPETQYF.

The chain recombines TRBV6-5 with TRBJ1-1; TRBD1 matches 7 bases. Germline loops: CDR1 MNHEY, CDR2 SVGAGI. This CDR3 region has 13 residues. Losses at the gene ends were 7 bases for V and 2 bases for J; bases not matched to a gene: 4. CDR3 DNA: TGTGCCAGCATTCGACAGGGAAACACTGAAGCTTTCTTT. Protein: CASIRQGNTEAFF.

The V and J genes are TRBV5-4 and TRBJ2-7, with 8 bases lining up with TRBD1. CDR1 SGHNT and CDR2 YYREEE come from the germline V gene (reference sequence). With 4 bases clipped from V and 7 bases from J, the junction kept 10 bases outside the gene matches. The CDR3 contains 14 residues. This chain's CDR3 is CASSQTGGREEQYF. In nucleotides, the CDR3 is TGTGCCAGCAGCCAAACAGGGGGACGAGAGGAGCAGTACTTC.

The V and J genes are TRBV6-1 and TRBJ2-3, with a possible D match to TRBD2 (5 bases). Germline values: CDR1 MNHNS, CDR2 SASEGT. V gave up 3 bases and J gave up 10 bases, with 14 bases separating them. The CDR3 runs 13 residues. The CDR3 DNA reads TGTGCCAGCAGTGATATACCGACTACGGCGCAGTATTTT. It is translated as CASSDIPTTAQYF.

This clone has just one count. The genes are TRBV7-3 and TRBJ2-1; D gene ambiguous. CDR1 and CDR2 (germline): SGHTA, FQGTGA. The V and J ends lost 5 bases and 0 bases respectively, with 11 bases between them. This CDR3 region has 15 residues. CDR3 DNA sequence: TGTGCCAGCAGCCTCATGCCAAGCTCCTACAATGAGCAGTTCTTC. Translating it yields CASSLMPSSYNEQFF.

The V gene is TRBV7-9, the J gene TRBJ1-2; TRBD1 agrees at 7 bases. This CDR3 region has 14 residues. The trim removed 5 bases at V and 3 bases at J, leaving 6 bases unmatched. Germline V gene lookup returns CDR1 SEHNR and CDR2 FQNEAQ (reference sequence). This CDR3 is CASSPGQHDYGYTF. The CDR3 nucleotides are TGTGCCAGCAGCCCGGGACAGCACGACTATGGCTACACCTTC.

This chain uses TRBV16 with TRBJ2-1; a weak D match, TRBD1 (6 bases). The CDR3 totals 13 residues. Germline V gives CDR1 KGHSY, CDR2 FQNENV. Trimming pared 3 bases from V and 5 bases from J, leaving 8 bases between. CDR3 nucleotide sequence: TGTGCCAGCAGCCAGGACAGAAACAATGAGCAGTTCTTC. Translating gives CASSQDRNNEQFF.

The CDR3 bases are TGTGCCAGCTTCCCCGGGACACACGACTACGAGCAGTACTTC. This encodes CASFPGTHDYEQYF. The chain recombines TRBV18 with TRBJ2-7; tentative D call: TRBD1 (6 bases). The V end lost 7 bases, the J end lost 3 bases, and 16 bases lay between the germline ends. The CDR3 is 14 amino acids. CDR1 KGHSH and CDR2 LQKENI come from the germline V gene.

The genes are TRBV12-3 or TRBV12-4 and TRBJ2-1; the D is unclear. V was cut by 8 bases and J by 4 bases, with 12 bases left in between. CDR3 length: 13 amino acids. CDR3 coding DNA: TGTGCCAGCGGAAGGACGCCATACAATGAGCAGTTCTTC. It is translated as CASGRTPYNEQFF.

The chain employs TRBV10-2 and TRBJ2-2; 14 bases are shared with TRBD2. Trimming removed 6 bases from V and 5 bases from J; junction bases left unmatched: 5. This CDR3 comprises 16 residues. Looked up from germline, CDR1 is WSHSY and CDR2 is SAAADI. The CDR3 region has the DNA TGCGCCAGCAGCGGACTAGCGGGGGGACCGACCGGGGAGCTGTTTTTT. Amino acid sequence: CASSGLAGGPTGELFF.

The rearrangement joins TRBV7-9 to TRBJ1-1; perhaps TRBD1 as D (5 bases). CDR1 and CDR2 from the germline V gene are SEHNR and FQNEAQ (reference sequence). The V end lost 2 bases, the J end lost 3 bases, and 13 bases lay between the germline ends. The CDR3 is 15 residues long. CDR3 loop: CASSLRGERDTEAFF. In nucleotides, the CDR3 is TGTGCCAGCAGCTTAAGGGGTGAAAGAGACACTGAAGCTTTCTTT.

The chain has TRBV28 and TRBJ1-2; D is uncertain. Looked up from germline, CDR1 is MDHEN and CDR2 is SYDVKM. The CDR3 contains 15 residues. Between the trimmed V and J ends, which lost 8 bases and 0 bases, there was a span of 16 bases. CDR3 sequence: CASGTVAGTNYGYTF. CDR3 coding DNA: TGTGCCAGCGGTACTGTGGCAGGTACTAACTATGGCTACACCTTC.

The rearrangement links TRBV28 to TRBJ1-4; D uncertain. Germline CDR1 reads MDHEN; CDR2 reads SYDVKM. The CDR3 totals 13 residues. V lost 3 bases, J lost 8 bases, and 10 bases lay in between. The CDR3 region is CASSLNTPEKLFF. The CDR3 coding sequence is TGTGCCAGCAGTTTGAACACCCCGGAAAAACTGTTTTTT. Supplemented by reference TRBV28 and TRBJ1-4, the full variable domain reads DVKVTQSSRYLVKRTGEKVFLECVQDMDHENMFWYRQDPGLGLRLIYFSYDVKMKEKGDIPEGYSVSREKKERFSLILESASTNQTSMYLCASSLNTPEKLFFGSGTQLSVL.

This rearrangement joins TRBV7-2 to TRBJ1-6; 9 bases fit TRBD1. V shed 1 base and J 5 bases; nucleotides not matched to a gene: 6. This CDR3 has 17 amino acids. Per germline, CDR1 SGHTA and CDR2 FQGNSA. CDR3 in amino acids: CASSLVGGQGNNSPLHF. CDR3 nucleotides: TGTGCCAGCAGCTTAGTTGGGGGACAGGGTAATAATTCACCCCTCCACTTT.

The chain couples TRBV6-5 to TRBJ1-2, with 8 bases that match TRBD1. Germline CDR1 reads MNHEY; CDR2 reads SVGAGI. The J segment lost 4 bases and the V segment lost 6 bases, leaving 7 bases of the junction unmatched. This CDR3 is built from 14 residues. The DNA of the CDR3 is TGTGCCAGCAGGTTCAGGGGGCTTGTCTATGGCTACACCTTC. It codes for CASRFRGLVYGYTF.